Below, 4 T cell receptor beta chains from the same sample are listed, as sequenced in a study of CD8+ T cells in alopecia areata. Sequencing relied on a cDNA template that was reverse transcribed from extracted RNA. Here immunoSEQ multiplex PCR was the method, and the copy in TCRdb shows in-frame clones only, minus some. The sample has hundreds of thousands of clones; 67% are singletons. The input for sequencing was CD4+ T cells sorted from blood, taken at week 0. These receptor sequences come from a human donor with alopecia areata.

The chain joins TRBV5-1 to TRBJ2-4, with TRBD2 identical over 7 bases. The CDR3 sequence is 14 residues long. Germline CDR1 reads SGHRS; CDR2 reads YFSETQ. Unmatched junction bases numbered 8, after V lost 7 bases and J lost 4 bases. The CDR3 is CASGAGSGKNIQYF. The CDR3 DNA reads as TGCGCCAGCGGAGCGGGTAGCGGGAAAAACATTCAGTACTTC. The complete variable domain, with remaining parts taken from reference TRBV5-1 and TRBJ2-4, reads KAGVTQTPRYLIKTRGQQVTLSCSPISGHRSVSWYQQTPGQGLQFLFEYFSETQRNKGNFPGRFSGRQFSNSRSEMNVSTLELGDSALYLCASGAGSGKNIQYFGAGTRLSVL.

The chain has TRBV30 and TRBJ2-5; D is undetermined. V was clipped by 3 bases and J by 1 base, with 9 bases between them. The length of the CDR3 is 13 residues. CDR1 is GTSNPN and CDR2 is SVGIG in the germline V gene (reference sequence). CDR3 nucleotide sequence: TGTGCCTGGAGAAGGGCCCTCCAAGAGACCCAGTACTTC. It is translated as CAWRRALQETQYF. Full variable domain (rest looked up from reference TRBV30 and TRBJ2-5): SQTIHQWPATLVQPVGSPLSLECTVEGTSNPNLYWYRQAAGRGLQLLFYSVGIGQISSEVPQNLSASRPQDRQFILSSKKLLLSDSGFYLCAWRRALQETQYFGPGTRLLVL.

The sample holds a few counts of this clone. The V gene is TRBV5-1, the J gene TRBJ2-3, with 7 bases aligning to TRBD2. Germline V lookup: CDR1 SGHRS, CDR2 YFSETQ. After removal of 4 bases from V and 1 base from J, the junction contained 3 bases not matched to a gene. The CDR3 length is 14 residues. This CDR3 reads CASSAREGTDTQYF. The CDR3 coding sequence is TGCGCCAGCAGCGCCCGGGAGGGCACAGATACGCAGTATTTT. The full variable domain, completed using reference TRBV5-1 and TRBJ2-3, is KAGVTQTPRYLIKTRGQQVTLSCSPISGHRSVSWYQQTPGQGLQFLFEYFSETQRNKGNFPGRFSGRQFSNSRSEMNVSTLELGDSALYLCASSAREGTDTQYFGPGTRLTVL.

This chain uses TRBV14 with TRBJ2-7; D tentatively fits TRBD1 or TRBD2 (5 bases each). With 4 bases removed from V and 2 bases from J, the gap between germline ends came to 12 bases. This CDR3 has 14 residues. The germline V gene has CDR1 SGHDN and CDR2 FVKESK. The CDR3 reads CASSRGFGPYEQYF. CDR3 DNA sequence: TGTGCCAGCAGCCGGGGGTTTGGTCCCTACGAGCAGTACTTC.